The T cell receptor (beta chain) described here comes from a study of vaccination effects on CD4 cells after COVID-19. Antigen-specific CD4+ T cells were first expanded with viral peptide pools by the ViraFEST assay and only then sequenced. An approximately ten-day culture period preceded the isolation of CD4+ T cells. People in the vaccine group had not been infected with SARS-CoV-2 before, and their nucleocapsid antibodies were negative. Every well housed two million PBMC, which grew in culture alongside around 10 IU/ml IL-2 and about 10 ug/ml peptides. Each culture had half its medium swapped for IL-2 medium on days 3 and 7. In the case of this clone: Its cognate antigen is unknown.

The repertoire was sequenced with immunoSEQ multiplex PCR; TCRdb's copy has only in-frame clones and lacks some. The sample has 50,000 or so clones, just under 80% seen once. The junction had 4 bases not matched to a gene; V was cut back by 1 base and J by 2 bases. This CDR3 is built from 16 residues. Looked up from germline, CDR1 is SGHTA and CDR2 is FQGNSA. Overall study findings and caveats: Clones induced by infection and by vaccine showed marked clonal contraction late after vaccination.

The chain combines TRBV7-2 with TRBJ2-1, with 8 nucleotides matching TRBD2. The source was CD4+ T cells from PBMCs cultured with HCoV-OC43 spike peptides, collected before COVID-19 vaccination. Subset of the sample: HCoV-OC43 spike overlapping peptide pool stimulation. This receptor was identified in a human donor who received a COVID-19 vaccine. The CDR3 nucleotides read TGTGCCAGCAGCTTAGTAGCGGGGACCACCTACAATGAGCAGTTCTTC. This encodes CASSLVAGTTYNEQFF.